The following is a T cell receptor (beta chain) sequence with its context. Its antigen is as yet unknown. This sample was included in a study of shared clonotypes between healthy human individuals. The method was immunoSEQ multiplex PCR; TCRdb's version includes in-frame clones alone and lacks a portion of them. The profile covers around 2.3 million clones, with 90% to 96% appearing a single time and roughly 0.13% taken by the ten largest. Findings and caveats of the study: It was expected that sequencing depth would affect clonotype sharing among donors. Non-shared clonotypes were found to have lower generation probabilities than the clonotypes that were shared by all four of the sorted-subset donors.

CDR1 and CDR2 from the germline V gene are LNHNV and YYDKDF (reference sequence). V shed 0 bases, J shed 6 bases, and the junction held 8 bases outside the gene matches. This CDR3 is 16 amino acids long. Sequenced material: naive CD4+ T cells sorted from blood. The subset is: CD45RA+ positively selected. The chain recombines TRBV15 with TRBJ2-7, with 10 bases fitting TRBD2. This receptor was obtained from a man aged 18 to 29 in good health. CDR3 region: CATSRDKREGLREQYF. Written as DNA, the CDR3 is TGTGCCACCAGCAGAGATAAGCGGGAGGGCCTGCGCGAGCAGTACTTC.